The 5 T cell receptor beta chains presented below share a single source sample, sequenced in a study of spatial heterogeneity in lung cancer. Time point: sample taken at primary tumor resection. Unsorted tumor, nontumor lung tissue or cryopreserved PBMC supplied the whole RNA. MiXCR was run by TCRdb on the 5' RACE reads, yielding one entry per CDR3 protein. The table has under 40,000 distinct CDR3 sequences, roughly 6% seen once; the top ten hold about 9.9%. Source: PBMCs, taken at surgery. The source of these receptors is a male donor with early-stage non-small cell lung cancer.

Ten or more counts support this clonotype. CDR3 in DNA: TGCAGTGCTAGCCGACAGTCACGTTCCACAGATACGCAGTATTTT. As protein: CSASRQSRSTDTQYF. The V call is TRBV20-1, the J call TRBJ2-3; a weak D match, TRBD1 (5 bases). Germline V lookup: CDR1 DFQATT, CDR2 SNEGSKA (reference sequence). This CDR3 region has 15 residues. V was pared by 3 bases and J by 2 bases, with 15 bases between.

The sample holds a few counts of this clonotype. The CDR3 DNA is TGTGCCAGCAGCCCAGCCCCGCAGTCGGGTGCCTACGAGCAGTACTTC. Its protein product is CASSPAPQSGAYEQYF. This chain connects TRBV7-3 to TRBJ2-7, with no clear D. Germline V gene data show CDR1 as SGHTA and CDR2 as FQGTGA. This CDR3 has 16 amino acids. V dropped 5 bases and J dropped 2 bases, with 19 bases sitting between them.

This clonotype was counted a few times. The chain is built from TRBV9 and TRBJ2-2; D is unclear. Germline CDR1 is SGDLS and CDR2 is YYNGEE. Trimming shortened V by 1 base and J by 3 bases, and 10 bases separated the two germline ends. The CDR3 is 15 amino acids. CDR3 nucleotide sequence: TGTGCCAGCAGCGTAAGTCAGGAGCACACCGGGGAGCTGTTTTTT. Protein: CASSVSQEHTGELFF.

In its sample, this clonotype was seen many times. The chain is built from TRBV7-2 and TRBJ1-2; D is uncertain. Trimming shortened V by 1 base and J by 3 bases, and 9 bases separated the two germline ends. The CDR3 extends over 14 amino acids. From germline, CDR1 is SGHTA and CDR2 FQGNSA. The CDR3 here is CASSLVSSDYGYTF. CDR3 nucleotide sequence: TGTGCCAGCAGCTTAGTATCGTCGGACTATGGCTACACCTTC. Together with reference TRBV7-2 and TRBJ1-2, the CDR3 gives the full variable domain: GAGVSQSPSNKVTEKGKDVELRCDPISGHTALYWYRQSLGQGLEFLIYFQGNSAPDKSGLPSDRFSAERTGGSVSTLTIQRTQQEDSAVYLCASSLVSSDYGYTFGSGTRLTVV.

The rearrangement links TRBV5-1 to TRBJ2-3, with 7 bases aligning to TRBD1. The junction had 17 bases not matched to a gene; V was cut back by 4 bases and J by 6 bases. This CDR3 has 17 amino acids. Germline V CDR1 and CDR2: SGHRS, YFSETQ. CDR3 residues: CASSPYSDRSFGDTQYF. CDR3 coding DNA: TGCGCCAGCAGCCCCTACTCGGACAGGTCCTTCGGGGATACGCAGTATTTT.